This is a list of T cell receptor beta chains from one sample in a study of cytomegalovirus exposure and HLA in healthy donors. Method: immunoSEQ multiplex PCR; TCRdb's copy keeps in-frame clones and lacks some. The sample carries 200,000 to 250,000 clones, 60% to 80% recorded once. Sequencing was performed on PBMCs. The receptors were sampled from a woman aged 25 to 39 in good health and CMV-seronegative. Both conserved end residues are trimmed from each CDR3. The order of the fields is V gene, CDR3 protein.

TRBV18 | ASRDRESGYT
TRBV5-1 | ASTIPTGGANVLT
TRBV11-2 | ASSLGLAGGQDTQY
TRBV5-5 | ASSPTGGSYEQY
TRBV30 | AWSGTSGSKYEQY
TRBV28 | ASTSRETQY
TRBV6-6 | ASRLLAGVADTQY
TRBV14 | ASSRPGTGRYEQY
TRBV19 | ASSTTGTAIEQY
TRBV7-9 | ASSPGVTAEKLF
TRBV7-3 | ASSSTGTGSAEAF
TRBV7-9 | SSSSRGFETGKGYT
TRBV10-3 | AISRDRENYGYT
TRBV30 | AWTIAGGIGTQY
TRBV9 | ASRTSGIGELF
TRBV2 | ASSELAKIETQY